The 23 T cell receptor beta chains reported below all come from one sample, sequenced in a study of cytomegalovirus exposure and HLA in healthy donors. The PCR used 60 Vbeta and 13 Jbeta primers. Sequencing used immunoSEQ multiplex PCR; TCRdb keeps in-frame clones, though not all of them. The sample records about 67,000 clones, around 63% being singletons. The sample taken for sequencing was PBMCs. These TCRs come from a woman aged 25-40 years in good health and CMV-seronegative.

The rearrangement joins TRBV19 to TRBJ1-2; 7 positions agree with TRBD1. Germline CDR1 is LNHDA and CDR2 is SQIVND (reference sequence). J gave up 0 bases and V 4 bases, and 14 bases lay outside the gene matches. This CDR3 has 18 residues. CDR3: CASSTRARGTVTNYGYTF. The CDR3 DNA follows: TGTGCCAGTAGTACCCGGGCCCGTGGGACAGTGACTAACTATGGCTACACCTTC.

V and J are TRBV6-5 and TRBJ2-6, with D unresolved. Germline lookup yields CDR1 MNHEY and CDR2 SVGAGI. Trimming removed 5 bases from V and 4 bases from J, with 12 bases in between. This CDR3 is 15 amino acids long. CDR3 in amino acids: CASSLNRNGANVLTF. CDR3 DNA: TGTGCCAGCAGTCTTAACAGAAACGGGGCCAACGTCCTGACTTTC.

V and J are TRBV18 and TRBJ2-1; 7 bases agree with TRBD2. Germline V gene sequence: CDR1 KGHSH, CDR2 LQKENI. The CDR3 sequence is 14 residues long. The V gene end was trimmed by 6 bases and the J gene end by 4 bases; junction bases not matched to a gene: 6. As DNA, the CDR3 is TGTGCCAGCTCGCCGGGGGGACCTTACAATGAGCAGTTCTTC. Translated: CASSPGGPYNEQFF.

The gene calls are TRBV5-1 and TRBJ2-7, with TRBD2 matching 11 bases. With V trimmed by 1 base and J by 6 bases, 6 bases remained unmatched. Germline lookup yields CDR1 SGHRS and CDR2 YFSETQ. This CDR3 has 15 residues. The CDR3 region is CASSLTTSGEGEQYF. Here the CDR3 DNA reads TGCGCCAGCAGCTTGACGACTAGCGGGGAGGGCGAGCAGTACTTC.

This clone occurred a few times. In nucleotides, the CDR3 is TGTGCCAGCAGCCCTAGCGGGGGTTGGGAGACCCAGTACTTC. Translation: CASSPSGGWETQYF. This chain uses TRBV4-2 with TRBJ2-5, with TRBD2 matching over 10 bases. The V segment lost 4 bases and the J segment 5 bases; nucleotides outside the gene matches: 4. CDR1 LGHNA and CDR2 YNFKEQ come from the germline V gene. The CDR3 loop spans 14 amino acids.

This chain joins TRBV30 and TRBJ1-2; 7 bases map to TRBD1. This CDR3 comprises 12 residues. CDR1 GTSNPN and CDR2 SVGIG come from the germline V gene (reference sequence). The V and J ends lost 3 bases and 4 bases, in that order; junction bases with no gene match: 2. The CDR3 DNA is TGTGCCTGGAGGGCAGGGGGCTATGGCTACACCTTC. This encodes CAWRAGGYGYTF.

V is TRBV19 and J is TRBJ2-6, with 7 positions matching TRBD1. Per the germline V gene, CDR1 is LNHDA and CDR2 is SQIVND (reference sequence). The V segment lost 7 bases and the J segment 0 bases; nucleotides outside the gene matches: 9. The CDR3 loop spans 17 amino acids. CDR3 DNA sequence: TGTGCCAGTACTGGGGACAGCGGATTCTCTGGGGCCAACGTCCTGACTTTC. As protein: CASTGDSGFSGANVLTF.

The chain couples TRBV28 to TRBJ2-5; 8 bases are a match to TRBD1. Trimming took 5 bases from V and 3 from J; bases not matched to a gene: 2. Germline assignment: CDR1 MDHEN and CDR2 SYDVKM. This CDR3 has 13 residues. This chain's CDR3 is CASSQGAEETQYF. The CDR3 coding sequence is TGTGCCAGCAGTCAGGGGGCCGAAGAGACCCAGTACTTC.

The chain couples TRBV7-2 to TRBJ2-1, with TRBD1 matching 9 bases. The CDR3 covers 15 residues. The ends lost 5 bases at V and 8 bases at J; junction bases unmatched: 10. In germline, CDR1 is SGHTA, CDR2 FQGNSA. The CDR3 bases are TGTGCCAGCAGCGTCCGACAGGGGGGAAGAGATGAGCAGTTCTTC. Its translation: CASSVRQGGRDEQFF.

This clone has just a few counts. The chain employs TRBV15 and TRBJ2-2, with 12 bases aligning to TRBD2. CDR1 and CDR2 from the germline V gene are LNHNV and YYDKDF (reference sequence). The CDR3 runs to 18 residues. The junction had 5 bases not matched to a gene; V was cut back by 2 bases and J by 1 base. Written as DNA, the CDR3 is TGTGCCACCAGCAGACCAGGACTAGCGGGGCTGAACACCGGGGAGCTGTTTTTT. Protein sequence: CATSRPGLAGLNTGELFF.

The chain links TRBV7-9 to TRBJ1-1; weak D call: TRBD1 (6 bases). Germline V lookup: CDR1 SEHNR, CDR2 FQNEAQ (reference sequence). This CDR3 comprises 12 residues. V was trimmed by 1 base and J by 7 bases, leaving 7 bases between them. The chain's CDR3 is CASSLDRVEAFF. The CDR3 DNA reads as TGTGCCAGCAGCTTAGACAGGGTTGAAGCTTTCTTT.

As to this clone: The identical CDR3 is also encoded by other nucleotide sequences in the sample. V gene TRBV27 combines with J gene TRBJ1-2; 10 bases align to TRBD1. The germline V gene encodes CDR1 MNHEY and CDR2 SMNVEV (reference sequence). V was clipped by 0 bases and J by 6 bases; unmatched bases: 1. CDR3 length: 14 residues. CDR3 nucleotide sequence: TGTGCCAGCAGTTTATCGGGACAGGGGAATGGCTACACCTTC. It yields the protein CASSLSGQGNGYTF.

The chain has TRBV6-5 and TRBJ2-7; TRBD1 might be the D (6 bases). Germline values: CDR1 MNHEY, CDR2 SVGAGI. This CDR3 has 15 residues. V lost 6 bases and J lost 4, with 19 bases in between. The CDR3 nucleotides read TGTGCCAGCAGAAACGCTCGGGACATGGCGTACGAGCAGTACTTC. This sequence encodes CASRNARDMAYEQYF.

There are a few counts of this clone. This chain connects TRBV28 to TRBJ2-5; TRBD2 agrees at 11 bases. CDR3 length: 16 amino acids. Germline lookup yields CDR1 MDHEN and CDR2 SYDVKM. The J segment lost 0 bases and the V segment lost 6 bases, leaving 6 bases of the junction unmatched. The CDR3 DNA sequence: TGTGCCAGCAGCCCCCCTAGCGGGGGGAACCAAGAGACCCAGTACTTC. Protein product: CASSPPSGGNQETQYF.

This clone was detected only once. The V call is TRBV5-4, the J call TRBJ2-7; possibly TRBD1 for D (5 bases). The V end lost 2 bases, the J end lost 5 bases, and 11 bases lay between the germline ends. Germline V gives CDR1 SGHNT, CDR2 YYREEE (reference sequence). CDR3 size: 13 residues. The CDR3 DNA is TGTGCCAGCAGCTTTGGTAGGGGAAACGAGCAGTACTTC. Protein: CASSFGRGNEQYF.

This clone was seen just once. V usage is TRBV15 and J usage is TRBJ2-1; D may be TRBD1 (7 bases). Between the trimmed V and J ends, which lost 0 bases and 3 bases, there was a span of 21 bases. Germline values: CDR1 LNHNV, CDR2 YYDKDF (reference sequence). The CDR3 is made up of 19 amino acids. CDR3 DNA sequence: TGTGCCACCAGCAGAGATAGCCCGGAGACAGGGAGGTTCTACAATGAGCAGTTCTTC. Residues: CATSRDSPETGRFYNEQFF.

The CDR3 region has the DNA TGCGCCAGCAGTCAATCGACAGTCCTCTCTCGCGACGAGCAGTACTTC. The encoded protein is CASSQSTVLSRDEQYF. This chain connects TRBV23-1 to TRBJ2-7; tentatively, D is TRBD1 (5 bases). TRBV23-1 is treated as an ORF (open reading frame) with a function not yet certain. This CDR3 is built from 16 residues. The V end lost 0 bases, the J end lost 5 bases, and 17 bases lay between the germline ends.

The sample holds a few counts of this clone. V and J are TRBV7-9 and TRBJ2-7; 10 positions match TRBD1. Germline CDR1 reads SEHNR; CDR2 reads FQNEAQ (reference sequence). The CDR3 covers 15 residues. Losses at the gene ends were 6 bases for V and 2 bases for J; bases not matched to a gene: 7. The CDR3 loop is CASSLGQGVTYEQYF. CDR3 coding DNA: TGTGCCAGCAGTCTCGGACAGGGGGTTACCTACGAGCAGTACTTC.

This chain joins TRBV19 and TRBJ1-5; D uncertain. The CDR3 is made up of 15 amino acids. Germline CDR1 LNHDA, CDR2 SQIVND (reference sequence). V was trimmed by 1 base and J by 1 base, leaving 8 bases between them. The CDR3 here is CASSIAGKSNQPQHF. The CDR3 region has the DNA TGTGCCAGTAGTATAGCGGGGAAAAGCAATCAGCCCCAGCATTTT.

The chain uses TRBV6-5 and TRBJ2-7, with 9 bases lining up with TRBD1. The CDR3 is 15 amino acids. Per the germline V gene, CDR1 is MNHEY and CDR2 is SVGAGI. V was pared by 5 bases and J by 3 bases, with 8 bases of the junction left unmatched. The CDR3 DNA is TGTGCCAGCAGTCCAACCGGGACAGGGCTCTACGAGCAGTACTTC. As protein: CASSPTGTGLYEQYF.

This chain links TRBV5-6 with TRBJ1-2; D unresolved. Per the germline V gene, CDR1 is SGHDT and CDR2 is YYEEEE. Trimming stripped 0 bases from V and 1 base from J, with 7 bases between. This CDR3 is 14 amino acids long. CDR3 DNA sequence: TGTGCCAGCAGCTTGGGCAGTCTTAACTATGGCTACACCTTC. Amino acid sequence: CASSLGSLNYGYTF.

This clone appeared a single time. The chain recombines TRBV6-5 with TRBJ1-5; D gene uncertain. From germline, CDR1 is MNHEY and CDR2 SVGAGI. This CDR3 is 15 amino acids long. V was shortened by 6 bases and J by 4 bases, with 16 bases between the two germline ends. CDR3 loop: CASRPEGRPNQPQHF. The CDR3 DNA reads TGTGCCAGCAGACCAGAGGGCAGACCTAATCAGCCCCAGCATTTT.

In its sample, this clone is medium-sized. The V and J genes are TRBV18 and TRBJ1-1, with a weak D call TRBD1 (6 bases). CDR3 size: 14 residues. The V end lost 3 bases, the J end lost 4 bases, and 12 bases lay between the germline ends. The V gene's germline CDR1 is KGHSH and CDR2 LQKENI. The CDR3 DNA follows: TGTGCCAGCTCACCCTCGGACAGCATCACTGAAGCTTTCTTT. It translates to CASSPSDSITEAFF.